This TCR beta chain comes out of a study of control samples from healthy donors and cancer patients. Only in-frame clones appear in the TCRdb table, and some are missing; sequencing was by immunoSEQ multiplex PCR. The sample consists of 150,000 to 200,000 clones, approximately 92% of them appearing once. This clone was seen just once. This CDR3 is built from 15 residues. The V end lost 0 bases, the J end lost 1 base, and 10 bases lay between the germline ends. Germline V gene sequence: CDR1 SGHDT, CDR2 YYEEEE. This clonotype was obtained from a young man in good health. Sequencing input: blood. This rearrangement joins TRBV5-6 to TRBJ1-2, with D unresolved. The CDR3: CASSLVRAVNYGYTF. The DNA for the CDR3 is TGTGCCAGCAGCTTGGTTAGGGCAGTTAACTATGGCTACACCTTC.